This T cell receptor beta chain came from a study of shared clonotypes between healthy human individuals. Naive CD4+ cells were CD45RA-selected; the remaining cells were memory. This clone was recorded once. The antigen is undetermined. Here immunoSEQ multiplex PCR was the method, and the copy in TCRdb shows in-frame clones only, minus some. In the table there are roughly 640,000 clones, roughly 70% of which are singletons. Study findings and constraints: Relative to their counterparts shared across all four donors, non-shared clonotypes exhibited diminished generation probabilities. Among donors, clonotype sharing was expected to be affected by sequencing depth. Estimated clonotype richness was generally higher in naive than memory subsets.

Germline V gene data show CDR1 as MNHEY and CDR2 as SMNVEV (reference sequence). The CDR3 has 14 residues. The junction had 7 bases not matched to a gene; V was cut back by 6 bases and J by 5 bases. The genes are TRBV27 and TRBJ1-2; the match to TRBD1 covers 9 bases. Sequenced input: memory CD4+ T cells sorted from blood. Sample subset: CD45RA-negative fraction. The sequence derives from a woman between 25 and 40 years old in good health. CDR3 region: CASSSRTGAYGYTF. The CDR3 nucleotides are TGTGCCAGCAGCTCCCGGACAGGGGCATATGGCTACACCTTC.